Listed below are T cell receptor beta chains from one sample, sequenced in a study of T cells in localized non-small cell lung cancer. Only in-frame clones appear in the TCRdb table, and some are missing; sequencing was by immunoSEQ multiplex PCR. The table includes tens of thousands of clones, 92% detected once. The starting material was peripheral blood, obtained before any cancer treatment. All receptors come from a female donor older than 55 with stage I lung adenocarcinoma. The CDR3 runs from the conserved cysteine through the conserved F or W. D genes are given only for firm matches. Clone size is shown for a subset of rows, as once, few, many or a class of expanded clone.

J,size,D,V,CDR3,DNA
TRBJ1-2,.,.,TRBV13,CASSLGGGWDLDGYTF,TGTGCCAGCAGCTTAGGAGGGGGATGGGATTTAGATGGCTACACCTTC
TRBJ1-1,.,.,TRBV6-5,CASSHGQTEYEAFF,TGTGCCAGCAGTCACGGACAGACAGAGTATGAAGCTTTCTTT
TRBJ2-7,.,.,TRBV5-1,CASSLSSYGGTSGRYEQYF,TGCGCCAGCAGCTTGAGTTCATACGGGGGTACCTCGGGCCGCTACGAGCAGTACTTC
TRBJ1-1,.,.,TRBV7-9,CASSFSLETLTEAFF,TGTGCCAGCAGCTTTAGCCTCGAGACATTGACTGAAGCTTTCTTT
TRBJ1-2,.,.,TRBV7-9,CASSEGSNYGYTF,TGTGCCAGCAGCGAAGGCAGTAACTATGGCTACACCTTC
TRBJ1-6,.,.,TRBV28,CASMTGQGSSPLHF,TGTGCCAGCATGACTGGGCAGGGAAGTTCACCCCTCCACTTT
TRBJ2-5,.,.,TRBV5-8,CASSLNRGEGSYQETQYF,TGTGCCAGCAGCTTAAATCGCGGCGAAGGCTCGTACCAAGAGACCCAGTACTTC
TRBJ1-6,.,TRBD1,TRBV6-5,CASSPPTGRNSPLHF,TGTGCCAGCAGTCCGCCGACAGGGAGAAATTCACCCCTCCACTTT
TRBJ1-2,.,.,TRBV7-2,CASSLGRANGYTF,TGTGCCAGCAGCTTGGGAAGGGCTAACGGCTACACCTTC
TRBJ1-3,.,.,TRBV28,CASSFPGNTIYF,TGTGCCAGCAGTTTCCCCGGAAACACCATATATTTT
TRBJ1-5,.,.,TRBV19,CASNVPPNQPQHF,TGTGCCTCGAACGTCCCCCCCAATCAGCCCCAGCATTTT
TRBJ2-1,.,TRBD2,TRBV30,CAWSPRRRGDMSSYNEQFF,TGTGCCTGGAGTCCAAGGAGGCGGGGGGATATGAGCTCCTACAATGAGCAGTTCTTC
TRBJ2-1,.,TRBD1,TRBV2,CASSVTGENEQFF,TGTGCCAGCAGTGTAACAGGGGAGAATGAGCAGTTCTTC
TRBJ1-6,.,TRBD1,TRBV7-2,CASSSLGTGNSPLHF,TGTGCCAGCAGCTCCCTTGGGACAGGAAATTCACCCCTCCACTTT
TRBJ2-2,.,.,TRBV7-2,CASSHQGGKGFPGELFF,TGTGCCAGCAGCCACCAAGGGGGGAAGGGGTTCCCCGGGGAGCTGTTTTTT
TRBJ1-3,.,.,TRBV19,CASSIENSGNTIYF,TGTGCCAGTAGTATAGAAAACTCTGGAAACACCATATATTTT
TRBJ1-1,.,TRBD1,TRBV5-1,CASSATGDTEAFF,TGCGCCAGCAGCGCGACAGGGGACACTGAAGCTTTCTTT
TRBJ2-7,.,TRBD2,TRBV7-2,CASSYLAGGGEQYF,TGTGCCAGCAGCTACCTAGCGGGGGGAGGCGAGCAGTACTTC
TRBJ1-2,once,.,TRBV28,CASKRTDVGFGGYTF,TGTGCCAGCAAACGGACGGACGTTGGGTTTGGTGGCTACACCTTC
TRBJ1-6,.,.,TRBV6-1,CASSIRGSPLHF,TGTGCCAGCAGCATCAGGGGTTCACCCCTCCACTTT
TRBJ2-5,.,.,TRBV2,CASSGALETQYF,TGTGCCAGCAGTGGGGCCCTTGAGACCCAGTACTTC
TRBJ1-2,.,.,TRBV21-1,CASSKKERGASYGYTF,TGTGCCAGCAGCAAGAAGGAGAGGGGCGCTTCCTATGGCTACACCTTC
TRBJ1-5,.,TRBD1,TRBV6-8,CASSYDELLADRGIVNQPQHF,TGTGCCAGCAGTTACGACGAATTATTGGCTGACAGGGGAATCGTCAATCAGCCCCAGCATTTT
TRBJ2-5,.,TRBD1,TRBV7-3,CASSQYNGQGRETQYF,TGTGCCAGCAGCCAGTATAACGGACAGGGCAGGGAGACCCAGTACTTC
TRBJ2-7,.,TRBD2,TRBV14,CASSLTPGTSGVFNKLYEQYF,TGTGCCAGCAGCCTCACACCCGGGACTAGCGGGGTGTTCAACAAACTTTACGAGCAGTACTTC
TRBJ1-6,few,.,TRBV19,CASKDAGRGSPLHF,TGTGCCAGTAAGGACGCAGGCCGGGGTTCACCCCTCCACTTT
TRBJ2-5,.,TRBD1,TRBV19,CASSPPGQKETQYF,TGTGCCAGTAGTCCACCGGGACAGAAAGAGACCCAGTACTTC
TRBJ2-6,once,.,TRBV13,CASRGGFVAGANVLTF,TGTGCCAGCAGGGGGGGTTTCGTGGCTGGGGCCAACGTCCTGACTTTC
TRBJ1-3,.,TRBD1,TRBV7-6,CASSLNRGAGNTIYF,TGTGCCAGCAGCTTAAACAGGGGCGCTGGAAACACCATATATTTT
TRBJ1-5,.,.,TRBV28,CASSLAGAGQPQHF,TGTGCCAGCAGTTTGGCGGGGGCAGGTCAGCCCCAGCATTTT
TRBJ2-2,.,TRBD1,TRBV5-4,CASTPRDRGLDGELFF,TGTGCCAGCACGCCTCGGGACAGGGGGCTCGACGGGGAGCTGTTTTTT
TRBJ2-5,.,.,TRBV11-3,CASSTQETQYF,TGTGCCAGCAGCACCCAAGAGACCCAGTACTTC
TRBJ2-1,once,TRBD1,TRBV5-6,CASSWRTGTGDNEQFF,TGTGCCAGCAGCTGGAGGACCGGGACAGGGGACAATGAGCAGTTCTTC
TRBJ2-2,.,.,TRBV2,CASSGSRNTGELFF,TGTGCCAGCAGCGGCTCCCGGAATACCGGGGAGCTGTTTTTT
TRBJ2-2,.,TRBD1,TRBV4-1,CASSQGTGGITGELFF,TGCGCCAGCAGCCAAGGGACAGGGGGTATAACCGGGGAGCTGTTTTTT
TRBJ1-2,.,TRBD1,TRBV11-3,CASSHIYRGRNGYTF,TGTGCCAGCAGTCATATCTACAGGGGGAGAAATGGCTACACCTTC
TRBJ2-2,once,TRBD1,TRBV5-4,CASSFAGGSVTGELFF,TGTGCCAGCAGCTTCGCAGGGGGCAGCGTCACCGGGGAGCTGTTTTTT
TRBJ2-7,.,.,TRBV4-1,CASSPRQAIYEQYF,TGCGCCAGCAGCCCCCGACAGGCAATATACGAGCAGTACTTC
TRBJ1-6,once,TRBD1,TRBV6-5,CASRSGTVGSPLHF,TGTGCCAGCAGGTCCGGGACAGTCGGATCACCCCTCCACTTT
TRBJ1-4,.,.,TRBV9,CASSVEGGSWEKLFF,TGTGCCAGCAGCGTAGAAGGGGGGTCGTGGGAAAAACTGTTTTTT
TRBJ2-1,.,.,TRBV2,CASNWNEQFF,TGTGCCAGCAATTGGAATGAGCAGTTCTTC
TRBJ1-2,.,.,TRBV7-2,CASSPDGANYGYTF,TGTGCCAGCAGCCCGGACGGAGCTAACTATGGCTACACCTTC
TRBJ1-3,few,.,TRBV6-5,CASSYKAISGNTIYF,TGTGCCAGCAGTTACAAGGCGATCTCTGGAAACACCATATATTTT
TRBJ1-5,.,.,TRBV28,CASSQTMARQSNQPQHF,TGTGCCAGCAGTCAAACAATGGCGAGGCAGTCTAATCAGCCCCAGCATTTT
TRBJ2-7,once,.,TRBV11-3,CASSLRLGYEQYF,TGTGCCAGCAGCCTAAGATTAGGCTACGAGCAGTACTTC
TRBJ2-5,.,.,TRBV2,CASSVGFQETQYF,TGTGCCAGCAGTGTGGGATTCCAAGAGACCCAGTACTTC
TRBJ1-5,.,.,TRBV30,CAWGQGKNQPQHF,TGTGCCTGGGGGCAGGGGAAGAATCAGCCCCAGCATTTT
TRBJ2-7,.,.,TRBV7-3,CASSPGPQGEQYF,TGTGCCAGCAGCCCCGGCCCTCAGGGCGAGCAGTACTTC
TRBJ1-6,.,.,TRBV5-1,CASSLSGVLNNSPLHF,TGCGCCAGCAGCTTGTCTGGGGTCCTCAATAATTCACCCCTCCACTTT
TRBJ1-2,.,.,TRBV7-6,CASSPARNYGYTF,TGTGCCAGCAGTCCAGCCCGGAACTATGGCTACACCTTC
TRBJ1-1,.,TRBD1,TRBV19,CASSKGALGPTEAFF,TGTGCCAGTAGTAAGGGGGCTCTGGGTCCCACTGAAGCTTTCTTT
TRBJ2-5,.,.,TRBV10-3,CAINRAEQETQYF,TGTGCCATCAATAGAGCGGAACAAGAGACCCAGTACTTC
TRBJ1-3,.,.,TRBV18,CASSLQGSAGNTIYF,TGTGCCAGCTCGCTTCAAGGTTCTGCCGGAAACACCATATATTTT
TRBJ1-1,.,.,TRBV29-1,CSGRWGTEAFF,TGCAGCGGAAGGTGGGGCACTGAAGCTTTCTTT
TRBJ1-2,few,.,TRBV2,CASSKGVGYGYTF,TGTGCCAGCAGCAAGGGGGTGGGCTATGGCTACACCTTC
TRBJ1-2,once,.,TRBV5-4,CASSSLQYGYTF,TGTGCCAGCAGCTCACTGCAATATGGCTACACCTTC
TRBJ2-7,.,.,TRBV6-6,CASSYSRDREQYF,TGTGCCAGCAGTTACTCGAGAGACAGAGAGCAGTACTTC
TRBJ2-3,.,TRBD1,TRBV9,CASSADRGSTDTQYF,TGTGCCAGCAGCGCCGACAGGGGGAGCACAGATACGCAGTATTTT
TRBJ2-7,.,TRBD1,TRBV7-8,CASSFGRGLSYEQYF,TGTGCCAGCAGCTTCGGCAGGGGGCTTTCCTACGAGCAGTACTTC
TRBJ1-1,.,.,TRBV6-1,CASSLAVRGAEAFF,TGTGCCAGTTCCCTGGCTGTTCGTGGGGCTGAAGCTTTCTTT